This entry describes one T cell receptor (beta chain). Primers used in a second PCR of roughly 7 to 12 cycles were a sample-barcoded 5' primer and a J-beta primer mix. MiXCR, applied by TCRdb to the 5' RACE reads, yields one record per CDR3 protein. The top ten hold about 4% of the sample, which has about 1.5 million distinct CDR3 sequences, approximately 43% seen once. The entry originates in a study of blood T cells in healthy people across ages. This CDR3 is 16 amino acids long. Trimming pared 4 bases from V and 2 bases from J, leaving 18 bases between. Germline loops: CDR1 MGHRA, CDR2 YSYEKL. Input material: blood. This sequence was found in a woman between 18 and 29 years old in good health. The chain uses TRBV4-1 and TRBJ2-7; a weak D match, TRBD2 (6 bases). This chain's CDR3 is CASSPAPGSLTYEQYF. Written as DNA, the CDR3 is TGCGCCAGCAGCCCAGCTCCCGGGAGTCTGACCTACGAGCAGTACTTC.